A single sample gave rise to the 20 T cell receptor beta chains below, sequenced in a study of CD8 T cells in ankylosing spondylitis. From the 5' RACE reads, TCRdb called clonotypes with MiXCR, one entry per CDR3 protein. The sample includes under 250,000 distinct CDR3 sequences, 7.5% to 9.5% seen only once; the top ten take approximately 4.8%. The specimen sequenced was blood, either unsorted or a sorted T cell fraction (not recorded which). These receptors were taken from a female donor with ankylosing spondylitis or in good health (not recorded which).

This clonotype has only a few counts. CDR3 nucleotide sequence: TGTGCCAGCAGTTTGACGACGAGGACAGGGGAAGCTTTCTTT. Protein: CASSLTTRTGEAFF. This chain links TRBV28 with TRBJ1-1, with 8 bases aligning to TRBD1. V trimming: 3 bases; J trimming: 8 bases; junction bases outside the gene matches: 8. This CDR3 contains 14 residues. Looked up from germline, CDR1 is MDHEN and CDR2 is SYDVKM.

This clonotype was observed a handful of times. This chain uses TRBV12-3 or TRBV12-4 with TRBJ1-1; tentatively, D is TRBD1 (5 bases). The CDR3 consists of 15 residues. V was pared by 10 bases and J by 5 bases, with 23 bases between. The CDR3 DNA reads TGTGCCACAGGGAGGGTGGCAGGGATATCGACTGAAGCTTTCTTT. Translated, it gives CATGRVAGISTEAFF.

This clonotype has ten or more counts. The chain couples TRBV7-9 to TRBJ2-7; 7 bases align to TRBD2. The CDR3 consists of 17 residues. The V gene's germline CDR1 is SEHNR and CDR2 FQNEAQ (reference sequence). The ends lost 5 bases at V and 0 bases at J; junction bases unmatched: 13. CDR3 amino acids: CASSLRTGTTSSYEQYF. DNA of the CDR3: TGTGCCAGCAGCCTCCGAACCGGGACTACAAGCTCCTACGAGCAGTACTTC. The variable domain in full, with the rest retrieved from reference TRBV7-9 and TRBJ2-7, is DTGVSQNPRHKITKRGQNVTFRCDPISEHNRLYWYRQTLGQGPEFLTYFQNEAQLEKSRLLSDRFSAERPKGSFSTLEIQRTEQGDSAMYLCASSLRTGTTSSYEQYFGPGTRLTVT.

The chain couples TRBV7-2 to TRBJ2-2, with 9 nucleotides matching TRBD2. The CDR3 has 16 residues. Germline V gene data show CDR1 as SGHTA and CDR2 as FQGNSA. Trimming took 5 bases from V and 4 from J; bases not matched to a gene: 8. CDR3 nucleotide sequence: TGTGCCAGCAGCGACATTAAAGCGGGAGGCACCGGGGAGCTGTTTTTT. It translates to CASSDIKAGGTGELFF.

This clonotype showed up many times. The CDR3 DNA follows: TGTGCCAGCAGCTCCGGGACAGGGGTTGAGCAGTTCTTC. Translation: CASSSGTGVEQFF. The V gene is TRBV12-3 or TRBV12-4, the J gene TRBJ2-1, with 10 bases matching TRBD1. This CDR3 is built from 13 residues. V shed 6 bases and J 9 bases; nucleotides not matched to a gene: 5.

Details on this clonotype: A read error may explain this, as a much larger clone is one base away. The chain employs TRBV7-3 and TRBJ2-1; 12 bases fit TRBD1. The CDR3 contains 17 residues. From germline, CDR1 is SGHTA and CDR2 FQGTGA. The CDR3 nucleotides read TGTGCCGGCAGCTTAGGAGGGGGCGGGACAGGGGGCCATGAGCAGTTCTTC. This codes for CAGSLGGGGTGGHEQFF.

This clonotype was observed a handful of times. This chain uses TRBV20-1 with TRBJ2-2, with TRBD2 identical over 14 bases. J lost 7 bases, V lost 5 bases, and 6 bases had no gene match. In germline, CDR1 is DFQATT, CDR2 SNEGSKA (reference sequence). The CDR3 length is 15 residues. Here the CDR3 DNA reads TGCAGTGCTTCGGCGGGACTAGCGGGAGACGGGGAGCTGTTTTTT. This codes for CSASAGLAGDGELFF.

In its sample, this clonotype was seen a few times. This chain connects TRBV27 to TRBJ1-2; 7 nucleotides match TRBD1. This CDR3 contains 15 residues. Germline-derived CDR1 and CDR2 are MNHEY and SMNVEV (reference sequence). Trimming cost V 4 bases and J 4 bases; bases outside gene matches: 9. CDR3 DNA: TGTGCCAGCAGTTCACGACAGGGCCTCTCCTATGGCTACACCTTC. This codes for CASSSRQGLSYGYTF.

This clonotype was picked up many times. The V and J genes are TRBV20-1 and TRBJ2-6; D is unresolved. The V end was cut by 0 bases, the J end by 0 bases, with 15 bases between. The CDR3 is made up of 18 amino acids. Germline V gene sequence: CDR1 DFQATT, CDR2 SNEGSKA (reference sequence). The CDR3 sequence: CSARDRVELLSGANVLTF. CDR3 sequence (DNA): TGCAGTGCTAGAGATCGAGTAGAGTTACTCTCTGGGGCCAACGTCCTGACTTTC.

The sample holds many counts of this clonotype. The DNA of the CDR3 is TGTGCCAGCTCTGAGCCCCCCTATGGCTACACCTTC. Translating gives CASSEPPYGYTF. V gene TRBV6-6 combines with J gene TRBJ1-2; D call uncertain. CDR1 and CDR2 from the germline V gene are MNHNY and SVGAGI (reference sequence). Trimming left V 8 bases short and J 4 bases short, with 11 bases between. This CDR3 region has 12 residues.

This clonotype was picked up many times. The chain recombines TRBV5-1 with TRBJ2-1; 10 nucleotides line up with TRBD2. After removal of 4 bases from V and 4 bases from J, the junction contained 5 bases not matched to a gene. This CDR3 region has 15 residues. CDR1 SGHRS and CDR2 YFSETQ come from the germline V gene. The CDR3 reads CASSQGLAAYNEQFF. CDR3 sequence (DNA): TGCGCCAGCAGCCAAGGACTAGCGGCTTACAATGAGCAGTTCTTC. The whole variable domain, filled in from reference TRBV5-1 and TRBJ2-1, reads KAGVTQTPRYLIKTRGQQVTLSCSPISGHRSVSWYQQTPGQGLQFLFEYFSETQRNKGNFPGRFSGRQFSNSRSEMNVSTLELGDSALYLCASSQGLAAYNEQFFGPGTRLTVL.

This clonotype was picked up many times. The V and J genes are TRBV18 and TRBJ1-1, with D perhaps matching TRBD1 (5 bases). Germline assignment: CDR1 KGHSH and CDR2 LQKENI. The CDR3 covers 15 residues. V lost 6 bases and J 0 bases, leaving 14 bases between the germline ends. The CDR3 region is CASSPGTELNTEAFF. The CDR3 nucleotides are TGTGCCAGCTCCCCTGGGACGGAGTTGAACACTGAAGCTTTCTTT.

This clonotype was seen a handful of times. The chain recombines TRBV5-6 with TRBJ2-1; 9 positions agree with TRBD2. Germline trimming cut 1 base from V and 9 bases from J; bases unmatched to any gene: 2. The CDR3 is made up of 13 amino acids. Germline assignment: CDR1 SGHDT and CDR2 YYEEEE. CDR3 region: CASSLQAGGEQFF. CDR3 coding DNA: TGTGCCAGCAGCTTGCAAGCGGGAGGTGAGCAGTTCTTC.

CDR3 nucleotide sequence: TGTGCCAGCAGCTTAGCGCGCGGGACGTTCGGGGATACGCAGTATTTT. Amino acid sequence: CASSLARGTFGDTQYF. The chain has TRBV7-9 and TRBJ2-3, with D possibly matching TRBD2 (6 bases). The germline V gene encodes CDR1 SEHNR and CDR2 FQNEAQ (reference sequence). The CDR3 contains 16 residues. Trimming pared 0 bases from V and 6 bases from J, leaving 16 bases between.

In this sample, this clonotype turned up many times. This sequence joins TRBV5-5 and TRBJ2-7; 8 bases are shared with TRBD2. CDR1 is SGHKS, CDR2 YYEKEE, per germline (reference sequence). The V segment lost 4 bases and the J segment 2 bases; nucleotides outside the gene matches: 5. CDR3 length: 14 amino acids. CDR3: CASSARTSPYEQYF. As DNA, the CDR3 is TGTGCCAGCAGCGCCCGGACTAGCCCCTACGAGCAGTACTTC.

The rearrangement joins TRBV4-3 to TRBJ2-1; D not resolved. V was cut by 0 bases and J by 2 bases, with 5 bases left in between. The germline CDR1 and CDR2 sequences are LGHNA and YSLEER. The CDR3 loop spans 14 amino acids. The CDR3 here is CASSQDMTYNEQFF. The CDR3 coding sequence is TGCGCCAGCAGCCAAGATATGACCTACAATGAGCAGTTCTTC.

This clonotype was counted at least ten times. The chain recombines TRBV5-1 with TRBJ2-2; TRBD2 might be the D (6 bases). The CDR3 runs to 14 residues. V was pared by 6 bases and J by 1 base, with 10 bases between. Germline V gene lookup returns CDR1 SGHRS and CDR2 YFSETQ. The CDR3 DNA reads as TGCGCCAGCATGGGGCGGGAGAACACCGGGGAGCTGTTTTTT. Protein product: CASMGRENTGELFF.

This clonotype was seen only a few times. CDR3: CASRVGEKYEQFF. The CDR3 DNA is TGTGCCAGCAGAGTGGGGGAAAAATACGAGCAGTTCTTC. The gene calls are TRBV7-9 and TRBJ2-1, with D perhaps assigned TRBD1 or TRBD2 (5 bases each). The germline gives CDR1 SEHNR, CDR2 FQNEAQ (reference sequence). V dropped 6 bases and J dropped 10 bases, with 16 bases sitting between them. The CDR3 consists of 13 residues.

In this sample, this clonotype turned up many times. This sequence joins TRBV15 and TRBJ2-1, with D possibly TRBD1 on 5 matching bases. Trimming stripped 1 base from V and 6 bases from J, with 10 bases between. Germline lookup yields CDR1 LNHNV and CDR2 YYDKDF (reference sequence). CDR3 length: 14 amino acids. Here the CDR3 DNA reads TGTGCCACCAGCAGAGGCCCCCAGGGCAATGAGCAGTTCTTC. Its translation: CATSRGPQGNEQFF.

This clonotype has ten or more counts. In DNA form, the CDR3 reads TGTGCCAGCAGCCAAGCGGGAGGGCCTTCCTACAATGAGCAGTTCTTC. Its protein is CASSQAGGPSYNEQFF. The chain couples TRBV3-1 to TRBJ2-1; 8 nucleotides agree with TRBD2. The V gene end was trimmed by 1 base and the J gene end by 1 base; junction bases not matched to a gene: 3. This CDR3 is 16 amino acids long. Germline loops: CDR1 LGHDT, CDR2 YNNKEL (reference sequence).